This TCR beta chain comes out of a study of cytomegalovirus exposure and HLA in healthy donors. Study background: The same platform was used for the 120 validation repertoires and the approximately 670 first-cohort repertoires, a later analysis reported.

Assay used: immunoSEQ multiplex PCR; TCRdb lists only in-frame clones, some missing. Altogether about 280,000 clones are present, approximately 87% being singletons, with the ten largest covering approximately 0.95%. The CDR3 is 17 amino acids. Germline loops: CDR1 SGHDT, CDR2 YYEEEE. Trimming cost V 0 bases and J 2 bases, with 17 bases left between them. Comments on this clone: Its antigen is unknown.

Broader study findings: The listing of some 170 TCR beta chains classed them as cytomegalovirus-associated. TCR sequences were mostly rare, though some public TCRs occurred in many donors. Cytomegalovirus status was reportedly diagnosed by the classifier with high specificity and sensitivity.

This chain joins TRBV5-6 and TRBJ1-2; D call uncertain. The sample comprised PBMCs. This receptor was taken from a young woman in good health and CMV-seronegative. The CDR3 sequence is CASSLEGGPGINYGYTF. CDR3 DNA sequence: TGTGCCAGCAGCTTGGAGGGAGGTCCCGGGATCAACTATGGCTACACCTTC. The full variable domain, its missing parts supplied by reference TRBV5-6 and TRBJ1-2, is DAGVTQSPTHLIKTRGQQVTLRCSPKSGHDTVSWYQQALGQGPQFIFQYYEEEERQRGNFPDRFSGHQFPNYSSELNVNALLLGDSALYLCASSLEGGPGINYGYTFGSGTRLTVV.